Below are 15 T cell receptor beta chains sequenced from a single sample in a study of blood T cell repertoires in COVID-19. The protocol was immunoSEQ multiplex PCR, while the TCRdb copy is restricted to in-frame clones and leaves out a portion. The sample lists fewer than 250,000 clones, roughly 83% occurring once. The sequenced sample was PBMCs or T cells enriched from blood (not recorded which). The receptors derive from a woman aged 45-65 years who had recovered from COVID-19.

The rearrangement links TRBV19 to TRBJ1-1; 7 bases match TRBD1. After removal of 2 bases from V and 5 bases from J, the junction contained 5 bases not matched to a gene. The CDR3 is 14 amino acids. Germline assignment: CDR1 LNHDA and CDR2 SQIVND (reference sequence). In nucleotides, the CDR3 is TGTGCCAGTAGTATACCGCAGGGGGTGACTGAAGCTTTCTTT. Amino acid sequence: CASSIPQGVTEAFF.

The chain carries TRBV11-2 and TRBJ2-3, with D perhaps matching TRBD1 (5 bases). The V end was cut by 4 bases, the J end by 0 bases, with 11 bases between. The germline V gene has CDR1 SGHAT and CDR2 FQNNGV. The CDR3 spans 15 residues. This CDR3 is CASSSSGFSTDTQYF. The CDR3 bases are TGTGCCAGCAGCTCATCAGGGTTTAGCACAGATACGCAGTATTTT.

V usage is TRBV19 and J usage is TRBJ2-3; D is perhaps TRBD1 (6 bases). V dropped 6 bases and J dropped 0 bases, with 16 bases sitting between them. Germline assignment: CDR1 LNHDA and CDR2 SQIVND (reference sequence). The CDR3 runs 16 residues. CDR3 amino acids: CASSPGAGASTDTQYF. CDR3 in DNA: TGTGCCAGTAGCCCCGGGGCAGGGGCCAGCACAGATACGCAGTATTTT.

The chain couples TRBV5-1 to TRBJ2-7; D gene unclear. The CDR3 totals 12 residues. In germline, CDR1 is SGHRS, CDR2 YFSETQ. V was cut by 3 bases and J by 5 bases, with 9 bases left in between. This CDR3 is CASSWAQDEQYF. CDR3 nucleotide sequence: TGCGCCAGCAGCTGGGCCCAGGACGAGCAGTACTTC.

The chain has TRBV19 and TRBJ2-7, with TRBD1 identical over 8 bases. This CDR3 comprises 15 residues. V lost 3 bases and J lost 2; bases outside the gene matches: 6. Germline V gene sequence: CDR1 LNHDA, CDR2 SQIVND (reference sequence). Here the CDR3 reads CASSIYNRGTYEQYF. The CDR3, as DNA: TGTGCCAGTAGTATTTATAACAGGGGGACCTACGAGCAGTACTTC.

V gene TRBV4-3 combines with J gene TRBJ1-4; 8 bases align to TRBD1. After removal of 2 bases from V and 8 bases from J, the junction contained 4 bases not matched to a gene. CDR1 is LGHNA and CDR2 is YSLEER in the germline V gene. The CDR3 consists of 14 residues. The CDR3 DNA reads TGCGCCAGCAGCCAATCTCGGACAGGGGAAAAACTGTTTTTT. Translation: CASSQSRTGEKLFF.

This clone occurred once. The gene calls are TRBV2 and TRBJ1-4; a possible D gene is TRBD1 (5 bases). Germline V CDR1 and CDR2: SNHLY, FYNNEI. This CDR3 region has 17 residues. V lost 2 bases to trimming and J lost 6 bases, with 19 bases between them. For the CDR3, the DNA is TGTGCCAGCAGTGAATCACGGGGACTGACCCATTATGAAAAACTGTTTTTT. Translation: CASSESRGLTHYEKLFF.

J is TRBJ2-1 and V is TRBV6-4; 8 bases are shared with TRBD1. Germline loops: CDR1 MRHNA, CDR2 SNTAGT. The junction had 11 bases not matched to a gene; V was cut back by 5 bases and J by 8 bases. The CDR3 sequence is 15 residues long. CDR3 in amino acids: CASSPWTGSIDEQFF. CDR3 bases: TGTGCCAGCAGTCCCTGGACAGGGTCTATCGATGAGCAGTTCTTC.

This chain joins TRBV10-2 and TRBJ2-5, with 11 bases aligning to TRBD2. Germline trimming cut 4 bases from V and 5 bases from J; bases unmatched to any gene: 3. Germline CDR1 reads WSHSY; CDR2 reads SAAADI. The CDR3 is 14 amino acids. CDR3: CASSGTSGPETQYF. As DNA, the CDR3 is TGCGCCAGCAGTGGGACTAGCGGGCCGGAGACCCAGTACTTC.

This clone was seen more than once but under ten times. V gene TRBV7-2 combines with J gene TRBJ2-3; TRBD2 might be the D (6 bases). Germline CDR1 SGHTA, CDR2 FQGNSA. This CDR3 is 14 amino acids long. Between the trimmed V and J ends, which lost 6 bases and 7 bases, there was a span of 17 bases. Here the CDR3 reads CASSRDFRVNTQYF. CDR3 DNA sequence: TGTGCCAGCAGTAGGGACTTTAGGGTAAATACGCAGTATTTT. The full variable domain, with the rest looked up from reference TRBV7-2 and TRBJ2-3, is GAGVSQSPSNKVTEKGKDVELRCDPISGHTALYWYRQSLGQGLEFLIYFQGNSAPDKSGLPSDRFSAERTGGSVSTLTIQRTQQEDSAVYLCASSRDFRVNTQYFGPGTRLTVL.

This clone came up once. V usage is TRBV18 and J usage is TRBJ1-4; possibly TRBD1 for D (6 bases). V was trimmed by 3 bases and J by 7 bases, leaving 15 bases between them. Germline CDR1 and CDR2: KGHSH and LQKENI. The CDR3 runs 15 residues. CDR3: CASSPRTAGGEKLFF. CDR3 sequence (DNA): TGTGCCAGCTCACCCAGGACAGCGGGAGGTGAAAAACTGTTTTTT. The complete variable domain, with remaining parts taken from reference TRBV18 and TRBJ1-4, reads NAGVMQNPRHLVRRRGQEARLRCSPMKGHSHVYWYRQLPEEGLKFMVYLQKENIIDESGMPKERFSAEFPKEGPSILRIQQVVRGDSAAYFCASSPRTAGGEKLFFGSGTQLSVL.

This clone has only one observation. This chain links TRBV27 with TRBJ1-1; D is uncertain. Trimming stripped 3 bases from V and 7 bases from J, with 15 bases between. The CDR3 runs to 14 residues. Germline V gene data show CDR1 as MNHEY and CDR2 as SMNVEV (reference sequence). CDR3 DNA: TGTGCCAGCAGTTTTGGGTTAGGCCGGGATGAAGCTTTCTTT. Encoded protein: CASSFGLGRDEAFF.

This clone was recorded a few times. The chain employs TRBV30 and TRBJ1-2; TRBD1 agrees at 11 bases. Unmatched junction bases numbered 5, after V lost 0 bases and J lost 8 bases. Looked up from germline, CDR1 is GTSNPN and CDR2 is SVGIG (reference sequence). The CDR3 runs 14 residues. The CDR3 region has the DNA TGTGCCTGGAGTGTGGGACAGGGGGGTGTCGGCTACACCTTC. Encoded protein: CAWSVGQGGVGYTF.

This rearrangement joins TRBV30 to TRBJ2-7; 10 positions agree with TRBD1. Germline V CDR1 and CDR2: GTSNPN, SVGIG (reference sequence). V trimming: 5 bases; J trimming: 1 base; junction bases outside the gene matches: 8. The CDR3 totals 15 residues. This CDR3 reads CAWERGQGSSYEQYF. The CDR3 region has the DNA TGTGCCTGGGAGAGGGGACAGGGGTCTTCCTACGAGCAGTACTTC.

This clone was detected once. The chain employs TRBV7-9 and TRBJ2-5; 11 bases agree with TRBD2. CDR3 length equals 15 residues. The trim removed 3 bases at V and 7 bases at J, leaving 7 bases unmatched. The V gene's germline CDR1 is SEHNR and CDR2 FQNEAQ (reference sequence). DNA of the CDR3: TGTGCCAGCAGCTTTAGCGGGGGGGCCGGAGGGACCCAGTACTTC. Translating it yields CASSFSGGAGGTQYF.